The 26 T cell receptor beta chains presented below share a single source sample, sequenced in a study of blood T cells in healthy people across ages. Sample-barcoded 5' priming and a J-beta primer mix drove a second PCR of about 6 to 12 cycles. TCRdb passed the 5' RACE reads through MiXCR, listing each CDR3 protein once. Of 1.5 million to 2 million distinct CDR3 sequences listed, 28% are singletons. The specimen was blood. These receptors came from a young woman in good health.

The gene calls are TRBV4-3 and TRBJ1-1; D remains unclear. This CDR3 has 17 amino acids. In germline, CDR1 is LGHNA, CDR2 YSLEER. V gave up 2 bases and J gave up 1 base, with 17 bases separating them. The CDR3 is CASSQRAGGGRNTEAFF. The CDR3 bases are TGCGCCAGCAGCCAACGGGCGGGTGGAGGGAGGAACACTGAAGCTTTCTTT.

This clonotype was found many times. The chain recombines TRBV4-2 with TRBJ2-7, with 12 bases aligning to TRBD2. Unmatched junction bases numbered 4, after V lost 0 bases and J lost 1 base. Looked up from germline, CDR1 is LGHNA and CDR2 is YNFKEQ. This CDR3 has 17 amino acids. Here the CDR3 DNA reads TGTGCCAGCAGCCAAGAGACTAGCGGGGGCCTATCCTACGAGCAGTACTTC. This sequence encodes CASSQETSGGLSYEQYF.

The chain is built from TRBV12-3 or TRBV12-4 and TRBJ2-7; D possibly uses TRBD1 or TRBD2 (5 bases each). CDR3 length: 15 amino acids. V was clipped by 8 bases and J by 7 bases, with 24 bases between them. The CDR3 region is CASSGPESSYNEQYF. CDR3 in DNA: TGTGCCAGCTCGGGACCCGAGAGCTCCTACAATGAGCAGTACTTC.

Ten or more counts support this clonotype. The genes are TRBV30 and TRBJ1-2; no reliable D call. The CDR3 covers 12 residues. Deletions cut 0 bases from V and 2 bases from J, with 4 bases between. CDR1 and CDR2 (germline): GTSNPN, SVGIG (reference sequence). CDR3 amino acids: CAWSVRNYGYTF. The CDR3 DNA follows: TGTGCCTGGAGTGTCCGAAACTATGGCTACACCTTC.

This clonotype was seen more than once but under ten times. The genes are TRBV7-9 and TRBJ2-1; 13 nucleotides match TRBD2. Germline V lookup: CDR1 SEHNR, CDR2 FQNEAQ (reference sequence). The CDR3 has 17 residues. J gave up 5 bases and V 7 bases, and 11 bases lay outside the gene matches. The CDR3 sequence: CASNPRMGLAGHNEQFF. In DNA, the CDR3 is TGTGCCAGCAACCCCCGGATGGGACTAGCGGGGCACAATGAGCAGTTCTTC.

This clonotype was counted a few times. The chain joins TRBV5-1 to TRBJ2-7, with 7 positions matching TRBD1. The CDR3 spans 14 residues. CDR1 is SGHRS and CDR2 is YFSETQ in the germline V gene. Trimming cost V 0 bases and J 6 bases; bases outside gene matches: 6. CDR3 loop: CASSLAQGVGEQYF. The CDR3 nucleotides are TGCGCCAGCAGCTTGGCCCAGGGGGTCGGCGAGCAGTACTTC.

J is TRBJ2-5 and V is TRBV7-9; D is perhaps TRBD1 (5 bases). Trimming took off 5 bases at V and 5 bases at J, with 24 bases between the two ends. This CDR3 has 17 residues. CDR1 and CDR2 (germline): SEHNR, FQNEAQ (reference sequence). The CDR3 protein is CASSLPAAGMVGETQYF. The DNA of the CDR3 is TGTGCCAGCAGCCTTCCCGCTGCAGGGATGGTAGGGGAGACCCAGTACTTC.

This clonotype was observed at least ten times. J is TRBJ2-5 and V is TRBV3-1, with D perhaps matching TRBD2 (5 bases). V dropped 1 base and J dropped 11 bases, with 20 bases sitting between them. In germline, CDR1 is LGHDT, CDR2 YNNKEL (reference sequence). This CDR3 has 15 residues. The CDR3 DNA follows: TGTGCCAGCAGCCAAGGACCGCCACCCCGGGGAGAGCAGTACTTC. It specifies CASSQGPPPRGEQYF.

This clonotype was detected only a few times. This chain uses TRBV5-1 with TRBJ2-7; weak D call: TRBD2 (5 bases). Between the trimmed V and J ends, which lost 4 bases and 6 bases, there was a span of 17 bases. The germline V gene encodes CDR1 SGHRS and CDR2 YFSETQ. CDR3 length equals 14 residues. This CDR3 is CASSPPGLSVEQYF. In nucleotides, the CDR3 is TGCGCCAGCAGCCCCCCGGGGTTGTCGGTCGAGCAGTACTTC. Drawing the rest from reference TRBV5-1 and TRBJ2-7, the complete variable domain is KAGVTQTPRYLIKTRGQQVTLSCSPISGHRSVSWYQQTPGQGLQFLFEYFSETQRNKGNFPGRFSGRQFSNSRSEMNVSTLELGDSALYLCASSPPGLSVEQYFGPGTRLTVT.

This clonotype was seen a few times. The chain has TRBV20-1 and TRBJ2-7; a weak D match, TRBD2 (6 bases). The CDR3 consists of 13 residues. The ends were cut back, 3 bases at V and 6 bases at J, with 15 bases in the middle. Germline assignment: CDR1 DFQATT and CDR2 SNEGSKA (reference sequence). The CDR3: CSASPIRGSEQYF. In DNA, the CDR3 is TGCAGTGCTAGTCCGATTCGGGGGAGCGAGCAGTACTTC.

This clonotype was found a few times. In DNA, the CDR3 is TGCAGTGCTCCGGAGGGGCCAACCAAAAACATTCAGTACTTC. It yields the protein CSAPEGPTKNIQYF. The chain has TRBV20-1 and TRBJ2-4, with D possibly matching TRBD2 (6 bases). Germline CDR1 DFQATT, CDR2 SNEGSKA (reference sequence). The CDR3 runs 14 residues. V lost 5 bases to trimming and J lost 2 bases, with 13 bases between them.

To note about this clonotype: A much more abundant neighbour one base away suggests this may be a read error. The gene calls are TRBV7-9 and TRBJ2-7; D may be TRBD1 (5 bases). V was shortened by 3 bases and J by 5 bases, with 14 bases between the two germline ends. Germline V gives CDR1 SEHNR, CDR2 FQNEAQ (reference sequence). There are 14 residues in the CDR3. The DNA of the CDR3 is TGTGCCAGCAGCTTCGTCAGGGCACCCCACGAGCAGTACTTC. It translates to CASSFVRAPHEQYF.

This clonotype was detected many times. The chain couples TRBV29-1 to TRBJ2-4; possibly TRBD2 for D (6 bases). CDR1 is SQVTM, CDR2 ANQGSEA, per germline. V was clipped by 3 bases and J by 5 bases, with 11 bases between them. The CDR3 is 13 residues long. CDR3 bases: TGCAGCGTTGATGAGCGGGTACAAAACATTCAGTACTTC. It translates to CSVDERVQNIQYF.

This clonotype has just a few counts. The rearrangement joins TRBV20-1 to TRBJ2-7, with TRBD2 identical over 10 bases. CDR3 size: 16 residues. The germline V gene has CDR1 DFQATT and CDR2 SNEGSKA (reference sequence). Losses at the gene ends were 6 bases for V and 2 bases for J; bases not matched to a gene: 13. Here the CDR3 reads CSAAGASGSRPYEQYF. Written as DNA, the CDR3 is TGCAGTGCCGCGGGGGCTAGCGGGAGTCGACCCTACGAGCAGTACTTC.

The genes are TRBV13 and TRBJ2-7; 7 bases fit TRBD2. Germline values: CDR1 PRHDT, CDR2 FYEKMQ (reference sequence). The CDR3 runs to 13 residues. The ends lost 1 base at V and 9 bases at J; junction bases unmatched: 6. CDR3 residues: CASSLEGSGGQYF. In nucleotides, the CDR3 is TGTGCCAGCAGCTTAGAAGGGTCGGGGGGGCAGTACTTC.

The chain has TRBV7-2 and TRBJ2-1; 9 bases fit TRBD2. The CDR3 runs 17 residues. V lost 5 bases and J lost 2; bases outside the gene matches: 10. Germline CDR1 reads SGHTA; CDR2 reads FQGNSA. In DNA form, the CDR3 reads TGTGCCAGCAGCGGCAAATTAGCGGGAGCTGCCTACAATGAGCAGTTCTTC. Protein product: CASSGKLAGAAYNEQFF.

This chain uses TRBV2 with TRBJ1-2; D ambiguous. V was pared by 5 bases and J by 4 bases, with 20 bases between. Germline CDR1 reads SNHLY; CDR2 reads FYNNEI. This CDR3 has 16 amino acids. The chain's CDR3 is CASSSTPRGTVYGYTF. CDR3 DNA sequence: TGTGCCAGCAGTTCGACCCCCCGAGGTACGGTCTATGGCTACACCTTC.

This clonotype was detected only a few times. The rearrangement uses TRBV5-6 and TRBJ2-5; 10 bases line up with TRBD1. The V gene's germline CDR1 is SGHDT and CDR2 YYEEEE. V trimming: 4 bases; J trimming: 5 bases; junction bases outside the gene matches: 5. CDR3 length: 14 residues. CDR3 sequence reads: CASSPDRGPETQYF. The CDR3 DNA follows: TGTGCCAGCAGCCCCGACAGGGGGCCCGAGACCCAGTACTTC.

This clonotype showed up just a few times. The CDR3 here is CASSVGRVNEKLFF. For the CDR3, the DNA is TGTGCCAGCAGTGTAGGAAGAGTTAATGAAAAACTGTTTTTT. This rearrangement joins TRBV2 to TRBJ1-4, with D uncertain. Germline CDR1 is SNHLY and CDR2 is FYNNEI. The length of the CDR3 is 14 residues. Trimming stripped 4 bases from V and 4 bases from J, with 10 bases between.

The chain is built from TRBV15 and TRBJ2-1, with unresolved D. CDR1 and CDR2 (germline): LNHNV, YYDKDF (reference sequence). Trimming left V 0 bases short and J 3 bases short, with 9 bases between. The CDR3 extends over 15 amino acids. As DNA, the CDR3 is TGTGCCACCAGCAGAGATCTGGCGGACTACAATGAGCAGTTCTTC. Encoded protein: CATSRDLADYNEQFF.

CDR3 residues: CASSIVLGINEQFF. In nucleotides, the CDR3 is TGTGCCAGTAGTATTGTCCTAGGCATCAATGAGCAGTTCTTC. The rearrangement joins TRBV19 to TRBJ2-1; D uncertain. CDR3 length: 14 residues. The germline V and J ends were trimmed by 3 bases and 6 bases, with 12 bases remaining between them. Germline lookup yields CDR1 LNHDA and CDR2 SQIVND (reference sequence).

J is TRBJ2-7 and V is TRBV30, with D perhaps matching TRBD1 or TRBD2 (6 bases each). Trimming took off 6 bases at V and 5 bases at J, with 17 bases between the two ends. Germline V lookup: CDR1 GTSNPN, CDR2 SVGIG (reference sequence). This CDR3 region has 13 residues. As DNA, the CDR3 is TGTGCCTGCATGAGGAGGGGGGTCCACGAGCAGTACTTC. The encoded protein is CACMRRGVHEQYF.

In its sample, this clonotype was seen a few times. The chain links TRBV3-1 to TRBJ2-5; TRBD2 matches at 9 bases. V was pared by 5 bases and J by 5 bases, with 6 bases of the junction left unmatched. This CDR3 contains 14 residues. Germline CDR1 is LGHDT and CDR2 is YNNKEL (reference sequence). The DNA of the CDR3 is TGTGCCAGCAGCTACCATAGCGGGAGCGAGACCCAGTACTTC. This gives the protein CASSYHSGSETQYF.

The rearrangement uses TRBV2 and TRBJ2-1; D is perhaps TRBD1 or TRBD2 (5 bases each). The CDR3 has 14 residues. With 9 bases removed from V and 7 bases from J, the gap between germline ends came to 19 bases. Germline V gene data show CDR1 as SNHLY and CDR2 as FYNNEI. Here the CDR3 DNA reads TGTGCCAGTACAGGCGAGAGGAGGAAGAATGAGCAGTTCTTC. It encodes CASTGERRKNEQFF.

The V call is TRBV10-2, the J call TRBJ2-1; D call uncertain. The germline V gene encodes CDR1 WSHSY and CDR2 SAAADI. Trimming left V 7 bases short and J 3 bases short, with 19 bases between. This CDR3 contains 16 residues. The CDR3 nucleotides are TGCGCCAGCAACCATCAGGTGGGATTCCTCTACAATGAGCAGTTCTTC. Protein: CASNHQVGFLYNEQFF.

CDR3 in amino acids: CASASAEQFF. CDR3 sequence (DNA): TGTGCCAGCGCGTCCGCTGAGCAGTTCTTC. The gene calls are TRBV12-3 or TRBV12-4 and TRBJ2-1, with no clear D. The CDR3 sequence is 10 residues long. Trimming took off 8 bases at V and 9 bases at J, with 8 bases between the two ends.